This T cell receptor beta chain is from a study of CD8+ T cells in alopecia areata. Study-wide context: C3H/HeJ graft donors with spontaneous alopecia, aged about 6-12 months, supplied skin that was transplanted onto female C3H/HeJ mice aged roughly 6-11 weeks.

This clone was seen a few times. As yet, its antigen is unknown. Mouse gene names and germline throughout. The read stops 4 residues short of the end of the CDR3; the missing end is completed from the germline J gene. Sequencing used cDNA as its template, made by extracting RNA and reverse transcribing it. Some clones are missing from TCRdb's copy, which holds only in-frame ones; the method was immunoSEQ multiplex PCR. The data show about 120,000 clones, with none appearing a single time. The germline V gene encodes CDR1 NNHDY and CDR2 SYVADS. Trimming removed 6 bases from V and 0 bases from J; junction bases left unmatched: 8. The CDR3 runs 16 residues. Study outcomes and limitations: Scalp sample sequencing also detects resident alphabeta T cells of normal skin. Lesional scalp, notably in alopecia totalis/universalis, had clonality above that of normal scalp. Sharing of TCRs across patients appeared less clear than in mice, possibly for HLA-related reasons.

Sequencing used lesional skin. This chain links TRBV13-3 with TRBJ1-4, with 7 bases fitting TRBD1. This sequence was found in a C3H/HeJ mouse with alopecia areata. The MHC haplotype of this mouse line is H2-k. The sequenced CDR3 bases are TGTGCCAGCAACGACAGGGCCCTTATTTCCAACGAA. Protein sequence: CASNDRALISNE. The full CDR3 reads CASNDRALISNERLFF.